Described below is a single TCR beta chain sequence and its context. CDR3 size: 16 residues. Germline CDR1 MNHEY, CDR2 SMNVEV (reference sequence). After removal of 8 bases from V and 4 bases from J, the junction contained 11 bases not matched to a gene. This entry belongs to a study of human T cells and chemical hapten exposure. The wider study: Patients, predominantly female, presented with alopecia areata, totalis or universalis. Slight differences in pooled library volume were the main source of varying TCR yields across samples.

TCRdb passed the RACE reads through MiXCR, listing each CDR3 protein once. Of tens of thousands of distinct CDR3 sequences in the sample, approximately 9.9% were seen once. As to time point: pre-sensitization, week 0. Documented treatment: therapeutic diphenylcyclopropenone sensitization with weekly scalp DPC. The V call is TRBV27, the J call TRBJ2-1, with 10 bases aligning to TRBD2. The TCR originated in a woman between 50 and 59 years old with alopecia areata. Some clones in this sample may be carry-over from other donors' samples. The source material was whole blood, sampled in connection with sensitization to the hapten diphenylcyclopropenone (DPC). The DNA for the CDR3 is TGTGCCAGCGAGGCTAGCGGGAGAGGTTTGTACAATGAGCAGTTCTTC. Translating gives CASEASGRGLYNEQFF.